The 22 T cell receptor beta chains below were found in one sample sequenced in a study of neurological immune-mediated disorders. TCRdb re-called the 5' RACE reads with MiXCR, one entry per CDR3 protein. The sample lists tens of thousands of distinct CDR3 sequences, less than 5.5% occurring once. Material: PBMCs. Receptors originate from a man aged 25 to 45 with multiple sclerosis.

This clonotype was observed at least ten times. The rearrangement uses TRBV5-8 and TRBJ2-7; D is uncertain. Germline V gene data show CDR1 as SGHTS and CDR2 as YDEGEE. The CDR3 contains 15 residues. Deletions cut 6 bases from V and 3 bases from J, with 19 bases between. Here the CDR3 reads CASTRTQAVIYEQYF. The CDR3 DNA is TGTGCCAGCACCCGGACGCAGGCGGTCATCTACGAGCAGTACTTC.

There are many counts of this clonotype. The chain employs TRBV24-1 and TRBJ2-7, with TRBD1 identical over 7 bases. Germline V gives CDR1 KGHDR, CDR2 SFDVKD. The CDR3 spans 13 residues. Unmatched junction bases numbered 4, after V lost 3 bases and J lost 6 bases. The CDR3 bases are TGTGCCACCAGTGATGACAGGGCCGGCGAGCAGTACTTC. Amino acids: CATSDDRAGEQYF.

Many counts were recorded for this clonotype. The chain links TRBV7-8 to TRBJ1-2; 9 bases are a match to TRBD1. Germline CDR1 is SGHVS and CDR2 is FQNEAQ. V shed 5 bases and J 14 bases; nucleotides not matched to a gene: 12. This CDR3 has 13 amino acids. The CDR3 sequence: CASSPRDRVGGTF. CDR3 coding DNA: TGTGCCAGCAGCCCACGGGACAGGGTGGGAGGGACCTTC.

In this sample, this clonotype turned up many times. V usage is TRBV3-1 and J usage is TRBJ1-5; 7 bases agree with TRBD1. J was trimmed by 6 bases and V by 3 bases; bases with no gene match: 8. This CDR3 is built from 15 residues. Germline V gives CDR1 LGHDT, CDR2 YNNKEL (reference sequence). CDR3 DNA sequence: TGTGCCAGCAGCCACGGCCGGACAGGAATTCAGCCCCAGCATTTT. It yields the protein CASSHGRTGIQPQHF.

This clonotype has a count of ten or more. The chain couples TRBV5-5 to TRBJ2-1, with D possibly being TRBD1 (5 bases). The CDR3 runs to 19 residues. The germline V gene encodes CDR1 SGHKS and CDR2 YYEKEE (reference sequence). Trimming left V 4 bases short and J 7 bases short, with 30 bases between. CDR3 nucleotides: TGTGCCAGCAGCGCCCGCGTCCAGGGTCTAATGCAAAACGGTAATGAGCAGTTCTTC. The encoded protein is CASSARVQGLMQNGNEQFF.

This clonotype was seen repeatedly, ten times or more. The chain has TRBV9 and TRBJ1-1; a possible D gene is TRBD1 (5 bases). V was shortened by 0 bases and J by 5 bases, with 14 bases between the two germline ends. There are 15 residues in the CDR3. CDR1 and CDR2 (germline): SGDLS, YYNGEE. CDR3 bases: TGTGCCAGCAGCGTAGGTTTTACTGGGGGGACTGAAGCTTTCTTT. Encoded protein: CASSVGFTGGTEAFF. Variable domain in full (rest from reference TRBV9 and TRBJ1-1): DSGVTQTPKHLITATGQRVTLRCSPRSGDLSVYWYQQSLDQGLQFLIQYYNGEERAKGNILERFSAQQFPDLHSELNLSSLELGDSALYFCASSVGFTGGTEAFFGQGTRLTVV.

This clonotype came up many times. The chain links TRBV5-1 to TRBJ2-1; 9 positions match TRBD1. This CDR3 spans 17 amino acids. CDR1 and CDR2 (germline): SGHRS, YFSETQ. The V segment lost 4 bases and the J segment 2 bases; nucleotides outside the gene matches: 10. The CDR3 reads CASSLPTTGGAYNEQFF. CDR3 coding DNA: TGCGCCAGCAGCCTCCCAACTACAGGGGGCGCCTACAATGAGCAGTTCTTC.

This clonotype has ten or more counts. The rearrangement links TRBV12-3 or TRBV12-4 to TRBJ2-6; 7 nucleotides match TRBD1. This CDR3 comprises 16 residues. The V and J ends lost 5 bases and 2 bases, in that order; junction bases with no gene match: 6. CDR3 amino acids: CASSPRQGPGANVLTF. The CDR3 DNA is TGTGCCAGCAGTCCCCGACAGGGCCCTGGGGCCAACGTCCTGACTTTC.

This clonotype appeared many times. V gene TRBV6-1 combines with J gene TRBJ2-3, with TRBD2 matching 7 bases. V was clipped by 5 bases and J by 1 base; unmatched bases: 3. From germline, CDR1 is MNHNS and CDR2 SASEGT. The CDR3 length is 14 residues. In DNA form, the CDR3 reads TGTGCCAGCAGTTTGGCGGGGGGCACAGATACGCAGTATTTT. Encoded protein: CASSLAGGTDTQYF.

This clonotype was seen many times. The rearrangement links TRBV5-1 to TRBJ1-1; D uncertain. CDR3 size: 14 residues. The V and J ends lost 2 bases and 1 base respectively, with 9 bases between them. Per germline, CDR1 SGHRS and CDR2 YFSETQ. CDR3 protein: CASSFRAGNTEAFF. Written as DNA, the CDR3 is TGCGCCAGCAGCTTTCGGGCAGGGAACACTGAAGCTTTCTTT.

In this sample, this clonotype turned up a few times. V is TRBV5-1 and J is TRBJ1-1; no definite D call. This CDR3 comprises 13 residues. The germline V gene has CDR1 SGHRS and CDR2 YFSETQ. Trimming removed 3 bases at V and 0 bases at J, with 6 bases between. The CDR3 DNA reads as TGCGCCAGCAGCTCCACCATGAACACTGAAGCTTTCTTT. It encodes CASSSTMNTEAFF.

This clonotype was recorded many times. The genes are TRBV7-3 and TRBJ2-1; D may be TRBD2 (6 bases). The V end lost 3 bases, the J end lost 7 bases, and 10 bases lay between the germline ends. The CDR3 contains 13 residues. Germline CDR1 reads SGHTA; CDR2 reads FQGTGA. This CDR3 is CASSLLAANEQFF. The CDR3 DNA reads TGTGCCAGCAGCTTGTTAGCGGCTAATGAGCAGTTCTTC.

At least ten counts were recorded for this clonotype. The chain recombines TRBV10-3 with TRBJ1-1; D may be TRBD1 (6 bases). Trimming shortened V by 8 bases and J by 0 bases, and 13 bases separated the two germline ends. This CDR3 region has 14 residues. CDR1 is ENHRY, CDR2 SYGVKD, per germline. The CDR3 loop is CAIRTGRMNTEAFF. CDR3 coding DNA: TGTGCCATCCGTACAGGGAGGATGAACACTGAAGCTTTCTTT.

Comment on this clonotype: A clone one base away is much larger, so this may be a read error. The chain uses TRBV3-1 and TRBJ1-6; D gene unclear. CDR1 is LGHDT, CDR2 YNNKEL, per germline (reference sequence). The CDR3 sequence is 13 residues long. CDR3 coding DNA: TGTGCCAGCAGCTCCCGGACCCCTTCACCCCTCAACTTT. This gives the protein CASSSRTPSPLNF. The variable domain in full, with the rest retrieved from reference TRBV3-1 and TRBJ1-6, is DTAVSQTPKYLVTQMGNDKSIKCEQNLGHDTMYWYKQDSKKFLKIMFSYNNKELIINETVPNRFSPKSPDKAHLNLHINSLELGDSAVYFCASSSRTPSPLNFGNGTRLTVT.

There are many counts of this clonotype. This chain uses TRBV12-5 with TRBJ2-2; D could derive from TRBD1 or TRBD2 (7 bases each). The CDR3 covers 16 residues. Trimming stripped 4 bases from V and 3 bases from J, with 15 bases between. Germline CDR1 and CDR2: LGHNT and FRNRAP. The CDR3 reads CASGSTPGGDTGELFF. The CDR3 DNA is TGTGCTAGTGGTTCCACCCCAGGGGGGGACACCGGGGAGCTGTTTTTT.

This clonotype was found many times. This chain uses TRBV12-3 or TRBV12-4 with TRBJ2-4, with a weak D call TRBD1 (6 bases). The CDR3 runs to 16 residues. Trimming took off 4 bases at V and 1 base at J, with 14 bases between the two ends. The CDR3 sequence is CASSYRVDLAKNIQYF. For the CDR3, the DNA is TGTGCCAGCAGTTACAGGGTAGACCTTGCCAAAAACATTCAGTACTTC.

This clonotype has ten or more counts. The rearrangement links TRBV7-2 to TRBJ2-1, with TRBD1 identical over 8 bases. V was clipped by 4 bases and J by 6 bases; unmatched bases: 2. Germline values: CDR1 SGHTA, CDR2 FQGNSA. There are 13 residues in the CDR3. The CDR3 region is CASSWTGSNEQFF. CDR3 bases: TGTGCCAGCAGCTGGACAGGGTCCAATGAGCAGTTCTTC. Full variable domain (remainder filled in from reference TRBV7-2 and TRBJ2-1): GAGVSQSPSNKVTEKGKDVELRCDPISGHTALYWYRQSLGQGLEFLIYFQGNSAPDKSGLPSDRFSAERTGGSVSTLTIQRTQQEDSAVYLCASSWTGSNEQFFGPGTRLTVL.

Many counts were recorded for this clonotype. V is TRBV5-1 and J is TRBJ1-6; possibly TRBD1 for D (5 bases). CDR1 is SGHRS and CDR2 is YFSETQ in the germline V gene. The CDR3 is 14 amino acids. V was clipped by 0 bases and J by 12 bases, with 13 bases between them. CDR3 in amino acids: CASSLAGDGGPLHF. The CDR3 bases are TGCGCCAGCAGCTTGGCCGGGGACGGTGGACCCCTCCACTTT. Using reference TRBV5-1 and TRBJ1-6 for the parts outside the CDR3, the full variable domain is KAGVTQTPRYLIKTRGQQVTLSCSPISGHRSVSWYQQTPGQGLQFLFEYFSETQRNKGNFPGRFSGRQFSNSRSEMNVSTLELGDSALYLCASSLAGDGGPLHFGNGTRLTVT.

This clonotype has a count of ten or more. The chain employs TRBV12-3 or TRBV12-4 and TRBJ1-1; D is unclear. The CDR3 is made up of 13 amino acids. Trimming took 5 bases from V and 3 from J, leaving 10 bases between them. The CDR3: CASSRLRDTEAFF. The CDR3 coding sequence is TGTGCCAGCAGTCGCCTAAGGGACACTGAAGCTTTCTTT.

This clonotype was counted many times. V is TRBV20-1 and J is TRBJ2-5; 8 positions match TRBD1. The CDR3 runs 16 residues. Germline loops: CDR1 DFQATT, CDR2 SNEGSKA (reference sequence). The V and J ends lost 2 bases and 4 bases, in that order; junction bases with no gene match: 12. The CDR3 nucleotides read TGCAGTGCTAGATCACCCTGGGACAGGTCGGGAGAGACCCAGTACTTC. Translated: CSARSPWDRSGETQYF.

The V gene is TRBV9, the J gene TRBJ2-4; D possibly corresponds to TRBD1 (5 bases). V lost 3 bases, J lost 9 bases, and 16 bases lay in between. This CDR3 contains 14 residues. CDR1 and CDR2 from the germline V gene are SGDLS and YYNGEE. The CDR3 DNA sequence: TGTGCCAGCAGCGCCTCCCAAGGGGAAAGCATTCAGTACTTC. Amino acid sequence: CASSASQGESIQYF.

This clonotype was seen at least ten times. The V and J genes are TRBV11-1 and TRBJ2-1, with 9 positions matching TRBD2. The germline V gene encodes CDR1 SGHAT and CDR2 FQDESV (reference sequence). There are 16 residues in the CDR3. V gave up 4 bases and J gave up 6 bases; unmatched junction bases: 10. The CDR3 nucleotides read TGTGCCAGCAGCTCCGTAGTAGCGGGGGATCCCAATGAGCAGTTCTTC. This sequence encodes CASSSVVAGDPNEQFF.